These 23 T cell receptor beta chains originate from one sample sequenced in a study of beta chain features in type 1 diabetes. The entirety of the isolated RNA underwent reverse transcription, so expressed TCRB transcripts were sequenced. Produced via immunoSEQ multiplex PCR; TCRdb's table is partial and in-frame only. The sample has approximately 470,000 clones, 30% seen once. The sample comprised naive CD4+ T cells from blood. The receptors here all came from a man younger than 30 in good health.

This clone has just a few counts. The J gene is TRBJ2-1, the V gene TRBV30; a possible D gene is TRBD1 (6 bases). CDR3 length equals 13 residues. V was clipped by 1 base and J by 6 bases, with 10 bases between them. CDR1 is GTSNPN, CDR2 SVGIG, per germline (reference sequence). The CDR3 reads CAWSGRGGNEQFF. CDR3 sequence (DNA): TGTGCCTGGAGTGGCAGGGGTGGCAATGAGCAGTTCTTC.

The CDR3: CATSTDRAEQFF. CDR3 in DNA: TGTGCCACCAGCACAGACAGGGCTGAGCAGTTCTTC. The chain combines TRBV15 with TRBJ2-1; 7 bases are shared with TRBD1. The CDR3 is made up of 12 amino acids. The V gene's germline CDR1 is LNHNV and CDR2 YYDKDF (reference sequence). Trimming at V came to 4 bases and at J to 9 bases, leaving 3 bases not matched to a gene.

This clone was counted a few times. The sample holds other DNA sequences that translate to the same CDR3. The V gene is TRBV20-1, the J gene TRBJ2-1, with D unresolved. Trimming shortened V by 6 bases and J by 3 bases, and 6 bases separated the two germline ends. Germline CDR1 reads DFQATT; CDR2 reads SNEGSKA (reference sequence). This CDR3 has 11 amino acids. The chain's CDR3 is CSAAIYNEQFF. The CDR3 DNA follows: TGCAGTGCCGCAATCTACAATGAGCAGTTCTTC.

The chain carries TRBV5-1 and TRBJ2-4; D assignment may be TRBD1 or TRBD2 (5 bases each). CDR1 and CDR2 (germline): SGHRS, YFSETQ. Trimming took off 4 bases at V and 3 bases at J, with 11 bases between the two ends. The CDR3 extends over 14 amino acids. The CDR3 nucleotides read TGCGCCAGCAGCGTCGGGACGGGCAAAAACATTCAGTACTTC. Encoded protein: CASSVGTGKNIQYF. The whole variable domain, remainder taken from reference TRBV5-1 and TRBJ2-4, is KAGVTQTPRYLIKTRGQQVTLSCSPISGHRSVSWYQQTPGQGLQFLFEYFSETQRNKGNFPGRFSGRQFSNSRSEMNVSTLELGDSALYLCASSVGTGKNIQYFGAGTRLSVL.

The chain links TRBV5-4 to TRBJ2-1; 7 nucleotides align to TRBD2. This CDR3 is 16 amino acids long. The V gene end was trimmed by 4 bases and the J gene end by 6 bases; junction bases not matched to a gene: 13. Germline CDR1 SGHNT, CDR2 YYREEE (reference sequence). The CDR3 DNA is TGTGCCAGCAGCATCGGGGGAGGGCAGGGCGTCAATGAGCAGTTCTTC. Protein: CASSIGGGQGVNEQFF.

This rearrangement joins TRBV29-1 to TRBJ2-1; no clear D gene. Trimming removed 4 bases from V and 3 bases from J, with 7 bases in between. The CDR3 covers 12 residues. From germline, CDR1 is SQVTM and CDR2 ANQGSEA. The CDR3: CSVAFNYNEQFF. CDR3 bases: TGCAGCGTTGCCTTTAACTACAATGAGCAGTTCTTC.

This chain links TRBV2 with TRBJ1-1; no firm D call. Germline loops: CDR1 SNHLY, CDR2 FYNNEI. V was cut by 1 base and J by 8 bases, with 11 bases left in between. CDR3 size: 13 residues. This CDR3 is CASSEEASWEAFF. The CDR3 DNA reads as TGTGCCAGCAGTGAAGAGGCATCATGGGAAGCTTTCTTT. Variable domain in full (rest from reference TRBV2 and TRBJ1-1): EPEVTQTPSHQVTQMGQEVILRCVPISNHLYFYWYRQILGQKVEFLVSFYNNEISEKSEIFDDQFSVERPDGSNFTLKIRSTKLEDSAMYFCASSEEASWEAFFGQGTRLTVV.

The V call is TRBV9, the J call TRBJ1-2; the D is unclear. The V end lost 0 bases, the J end lost 8 bases, and 11 bases lay between the germline ends. The germline CDR1 and CDR2 sequences are SGDLS and YYNGEE. This CDR3 has 13 residues. The CDR3 DNA reads as TGTGCCAGCAGCGTAGGATCGGGAGACGGCTACACCTTC. Translation: CASSVGSGDGYTF.

This clone appeared a few times. This chain connects TRBV7-9 to TRBJ2-3; a weak D match, TRBD2 (7 bases). This CDR3 has 16 residues. Germline V gives CDR1 SEHNR, CDR2 FQNEAQ (reference sequence). Trimming cost V 5 bases and J 2 bases, with 17 bases left between them. The CDR3 spells CASSRPTGRVTDTQYF. In DNA form, the CDR3 reads TGTGCCAGCAGCCGACCCACAGGGAGGGTCACAGATACGCAGTATTTT.

This clone has a handful of counts. V is TRBV4-1 and J is TRBJ2-3; 10 positions match TRBD2. Looked up from germline, CDR1 is MGHRA and CDR2 is YSYEKL. CDR3 length: 15 residues. V trimming: 4 bases; J trimming: 2 bases; junction bases outside the gene matches: 3. CDR3 sequence reads: CASSLLAGATDTQYF. The DNA of the CDR3 is TGCGCCAGCAGCCTTCTAGCGGGAGCCACAGATACGCAGTATTTT.

This clone occurred once. Here the CDR3 DNA reads TGTGCCAGTAGAGCCCTGCGGACTAGCGGGAGCGGCTCCTACAATGAGCAGTTCTTC. The encoded protein is CASRALRTSGSGSYNEQFF. The V and J genes are TRBV19 and TRBJ2-1; 13 nucleotides line up with TRBD2. CDR3 length: 19 amino acids. Germline assignment: CDR1 LNHDA and CDR2 SQIVND (reference sequence). With V trimmed by 6 bases and J by 0 bases, 11 bases remained unmatched. The full variable domain, in which reference TRBV19 and TRBJ2-1 provide the parts outside the CDR3, is DGGITQSPKYLFRKEGQNVTLSCEQNLNHDAMYWYRQDPGQGLRLIYYSQIVNDFQKGDIAEGYSVSREKKESFPLTVTSAQKNPTAFYLCASRALRTSGSGSYNEQFFGPGTRLTVL.

J is TRBJ2-7 and V is TRBV28; possibly TRBD1 or TRBD2 for D (5 bases each). The germline CDR1 and CDR2 sequences are MDHEN and SYDVKM. The CDR3 has 13 residues. Trimming pared 5 bases from V and 0 bases from J, leaving 8 bases between. The CDR3 DNA reads TGTGCCAGCAGTAACGGGGCCTCCTACGAGCAGTACTTC. Amino acids: CASSNGASYEQYF.

The chain uses TRBV5-1 and TRBJ2-1; 11 nucleotides match TRBD2. V shed 4 bases and J 8 bases; nucleotides not matched to a gene: 8. This CDR3 is built from 15 residues. Germline CDR1 SGHRS, CDR2 YFSETQ. CDR3 in amino acids: CASSPVIAGGHEQFF. CDR3 DNA: TGCGCCAGCAGCCCTGTAATAGCGGGAGGGCATGAGCAGTTCTTC. Supplemented by reference TRBV5-1 and TRBJ2-1, the full variable domain reads KAGVTQTPRYLIKTRGQQVTLSCSPISGHRSVSWYQQTPGQGLQFLFEYFSETQRNKGNFPGRFSGRQFSNSRSEMNVSTLELGDSALYLCASSPVIAGGHEQFFGPGTRLTVL.

Turning to this clone: Other nucleotide sequences from this sample produce the same CDR3. The J gene is TRBJ2-1, the V gene TRBV5-1; 7 bases map to TRBD1. This CDR3 region has 14 residues. The junction had 1 base not matched to a gene; V was cut back by 0 bases and J by 4 bases. CDR1 and CDR2 from the germline V gene are SGHRS and YFSETQ. This CDR3 reads CASSLVQGYNEQFF. DNA for the CDR3: TGCGCCAGCAGCTTGGTACAGGGGTACAATGAGCAGTTCTTC.

The V call is TRBV27, the J call TRBJ2-3; 13 bases align to TRBD2. Germline CDR1 is MNHEY and CDR2 is SMNVEV (reference sequence). Trimming removed 6 bases from V and 1 base from J; junction bases left unmatched: 4. The CDR3 loop spans 16 amino acids. The CDR3 nucleotides read TGTGCCAGCAGCGGACTAGCGGGAGCGGGCACAGATACGCAGTATTTT. Its protein product is CASSGLAGAGTDTQYF.

This clone came up a few times. An end of the junction does not agree with germline; a read error may underlie this. CDR3 sequence: CSVLGGPWGANGLTF. The CDR3 nucleotides are TGCAGCGTTTTGGGAGGGCCATGGGGGGCCAACGGCCTGACTTTC. This chain joins TRBV29-1 and TRBJ2-6; D is perhaps TRBD2 (7 bases). Germline CDR1 is SQVTM and CDR2 is ANQGSEA. This CDR3 region has 15 residues.

Concerning this clone: The junction and the germline gene differ at one end; a read error may be behind it. The J gene is TRBJ2-7, the V gene TRBV2; the D gene is possibly TRBD2 (9 bases). Germline CDR1 and CDR2: SNHLY and FYNNEI. CDR3 size: 12 residues. CDR3 residues: CASTRQGLTSGF. The CDR3 DNA reads as TGTGCCAGCACCAGACAGGGGCTGACTAGCGGCTTC.

This rearrangement joins TRBV5-1 to TRBJ2-1; 7 bases fit TRBD2. The CDR3 runs 15 residues. After removal of 4 bases from V and 9 bases from J, the junction contained 13 bases not matched to a gene. Germline CDR1 reads SGHRS; CDR2 reads YFSETQ. DNA for the CDR3: TGCGCCAGCAGCCCCTTGGCGGGAGTAAAGGGTGAGCAGTTCTTC. Translating it yields CASSPLAGVKGEQFF.

The sample holds a few counts of this clone. The chain links TRBV29-1 to TRBJ1-3; D not resolved. V lost 5 bases, J lost 4 bases, and 9 bases lay in between. The length of the CDR3 is 12 residues. From germline, CDR1 is SQVTM and CDR2 ANQGSEA. CDR3 sequence (DNA): TGCAGCGTTCCGGCCGGGGGAAACACCATATATTTT. Protein product: CSVPAGGNTIYF.

This clone has just one count. This chain links TRBV7-2 with TRBJ2-5, with D possibly matching TRBD1 (6 bases). The V end lost 5 bases, the J end lost 5 bases, and 18 bases lay between the germline ends. CDR1 is SGHTA, CDR2 FQGNSA, per germline. This CDR3 has 15 amino acids. CDR3 sequence: CASSPQRGGGETQYF. CDR3 DNA: TGTGCCAGCAGCCCCCAACGTGGGGGCGGGGAGACCCAGTACTTC.

The rearrangement uses TRBV25-1 and TRBJ1-1; no clear D gene. This CDR3 contains 11 residues. Germline assignment: CDR1 MGHDK and CDR2 SYGVNS. The ends were cut back, 6 bases at V and 4 bases at J, with 6 bases in the middle. The DNA for the CDR3 is TGTGCCAGCAGCCGGGCCACTGAAGCTTTCTTT. Amino acids: CASSRATEAFF. Full variable domain (rest looked up from reference TRBV25-1 and TRBJ1-1): EADIYQTPRYLVIGTGKKITLECSQTMGHDKMYWYQQDPGMELHLIHYSYGVNSTEKGDLSSESTVSRIRTEHFPLTLESARPSHTSQYLCASSRATEAFFGQGTRLTVV.

The chain joins TRBV30 to TRBJ2-3, with TRBD2 identical over 10 bases. Germline CDR1 and CDR2: GTSNPN and SVGIG (reference sequence). The CDR3 consists of 17 residues. Trimming took 3 bases from V and 9 from J; bases not matched to a gene: 18. The CDR3 nucleotides are TGTGCCTGGAGCTCCCGGCCTAGCGGGAGAGCACAAGGAACGCAGTATTTT. Amino acid sequence: CAWSSRPSGRAQGTQYF.

The chain couples TRBV30 to TRBJ2-7; D is undetermined. The CDR3 sequence is 12 residues long. Germline V lookup: CDR1 GTSNPN, CDR2 SVGIG (reference sequence). The V end was cut by 2 bases, the J end by 9 bases, with 14 bases between. The CDR3 DNA reads as TGTGCCTGGAGTATAGGGTGGTTTGCGCAGTACTTC. Translation gives CAWSIGWFAQYF.